A single sample is the source of the 3 T cell receptor beta chains below, sequenced in a study of response to subunit inactivated influenza vaccine. MiXCR was run by TCRdb on the RT-PCR reads, yielding one entry per CDR3 protein. Of fewer than 700,000 distinct CDR3 sequences in the sample, under 15% are singletons; the top ten hold around 13%. Specimen: PBMCs from blood, collected 40 to 50 days after vaccination. The receptors stem from a man aged 50-60 years who received an inactivated influenza vaccine.

In this sample, this clonotype turned up many times. This chain connects TRBV12-3 or TRBV12-4 to TRBJ1-1, with D unresolved. The length of the CDR3 is 13 residues. V was pared by 3 bases and J by 6 bases, with 11 bases between. CDR3 sequence reads: CASSLGKVAEAFF. The CDR3 DNA follows: TGTGCCAGCAGTTTGGGGAAGGTGGCTGAAGCTTTCTTT.

The chain links TRBV7-2 to TRBJ2-1, with unresolved D. The germline V gene encodes CDR1 SGHTA and CDR2 FQGNSA. V was clipped by 3 bases and J by 7 bases, with 22 bases between them. The CDR3 sequence is 17 residues long. CDR3: CASSFFDPYQTNNEQFF. Here the CDR3 DNA reads TGTGCCAGCAGCTTTTTCGATCCATACCAAACTAATAATGAGCAGTTCTTC.

The genes are TRBV10-2 and TRBJ2-3, with 10 bases aligning to TRBD2. From germline, CDR1 is WSHSY and CDR2 SAAADI. V lost 8 bases and J lost 5; bases outside the gene matches: 7. This CDR3 contains 14 residues. Written as DNA, the CDR3 is TGCGCCAGCTTACCAGCGGGGGGGATAGATACGCAGTATTTT. This encodes CASLPAGGIDTQYF.